These T cell receptor beta chains were read from a single sample in a study of monozygotic twins with inflammatory bowel disease. Each CDR3 protein gets one entry in TCRdb, which reprocessed the 5' RACE reads and gives no DNA. This sample's table has nearly 450,000 distinct CDR3 sequences. The sample was blood. These receptors all come from a human donor with ulcerative colitis or Crohn's disease, or a healthy co-twin of an affected twin (not recorded which). CDR3s include the opening cysteine and the closing phenylalanine or tryptophan.

V gene	J gene	CDR3 protein
TRBV7-8	TRBJ1-3	CASSLSGTANSGNTIYF
TRBV30	TRBJ2-2	CAWTQLDGGELFF
TRBV7-9	TRBJ1-2	CASSFWGAQGNYGYTF
TRBV7-3	TRBJ2-1	CASSLTPDYNEQFF
TRBV5-1	TRBJ2-2	CASSLTGGYSGELFF
TRBV4-2	TRBJ1-5	CASSQDLLGGATQPQHF
TRBV6-5	TRBJ2-2	CASSYQLAGTPGTGELFF
TRBV7-6	TRBJ1-1	CASRGPGNTEAFF
TRBV29-1	TRBJ2-7	CSVTTGGDEQYF
TRBV7-9	TRBJ2-3	CASSLARGRGDTQYF
TRBV6-1	TRBJ2-5	CASSQGREAYNRETQYF
TRBV7-2	TRBJ2-1	CASETGTRNYNEQFF
TRBV9	TRBJ2-3	CASSVGASGLSTDTQYF
TRBV28	TRBJ2-7	CASSLAGVGHEQYF
TRBV7-9	TRBJ1-2	CASSFRGQGSSYGYTF
TRBV6-1	TRBJ2-5	CASSDQRGGIETQYF
TRBV6-2/TRBV6-3	TRBJ2-1	CASSQLPLAGGLDEQFF
TRBV6-5	TRBJ2-7	CASSYSKAYEQYF
TRBV29-1	TRBJ2-3	CSVLSSELRTDTQYF
TRBV11-2	TRBJ2-3	CASSPTGPTDTQYF
TRBV7-9	TRBJ2-1	CASSSRDEQFF
TRBV5-1	TRBJ1-1	CASSTELPGNTEAFF
TRBV12-3/TRBV12-4	TRBJ1-5	CASSATGPNQPQHF
TRBV15	TRBJ1-1	CATSRDRAGTNTEAFF
TRBV29-1	TRBJ2-2	CSVGGPVNTGELFF
TRBV24-1	TRBJ1-1	CATSDPLSSGEGEAFF
TRBV30	TRBJ1-5	CAWSGGDSNQPQHF
TRBV20-1	TRBJ2-7	CSARDRLGFGGMEQYF
TRBV5-4	TRBJ2-1	CASSLAGQGSYNEQFF
TRBV11-2	TRBJ2-5	CASSSTVPGLAGQETQYF
TRBV20-1	TRBJ2-1	CSARLAGGGRENEQFF
TRBV5-5	TRBJ1-4	CASSWDGPKLFF
TRBV5-1	TRBJ2-1	CASSLALFSGRGNNEQFF
TRBV28	TRBJ2-5	CASSSSGPRETQYF
TRBV7-3	TRBJ2-2	CASSPPGTGELFF
TRBV11-2	TRBJ2-1	CASSLLGSSYNEQFF
TRBV10-3	TRBJ2-7	CATTLRLAGDEQYF
TRBV7-3	TRBJ2-3	CASSLSLAGATDTQYF
TRBV28	TRBJ2-3	CASSSPGEGGPDTQYF
TRBV5-1	TRBJ2-1	CASTQTAGGSNEQFF
TRBV5-1	TRBJ2-1	CASSSLADNEQFF
TRBV14	TRBJ2-5	CASSQATSGSRETQYF
TRBV27	TRBJ2-2	CASRLQGFANTGELFF
TRBV6-5	TRBJ2-1	CASSSEGEVAGGSYNEQFF
TRBV27	TRBJ1-3	CASSLQGAPGNTIYF
TRBV18	TRBJ1-2	CASSPPSDSNYGYTF
TRBV20-1	TRBJ1-2	CSTPRSGSGYTF
TRBV5-8	TRBJ2-5	CASSLARARETQYF
TRBV4-3	TRBJ2-1	CASSQDSDDSYNEQFF
TRBV5-4	TRBJ1-1	CASSLGGDTYTEAFF
TRBV20-1	TRBJ2-5	CSARDQGWTGQETQYF
TRBV12-3/TRBV12-4	TRBJ2-5	CASSLDRGADAQETQYF
TRBV20-1	TRBJ2-7	CSARTGTYEQYF
TRBV27	TRBJ2-5	CASRSGSYQETQYF
TRBV7-9	TRBJ2-3	CASSLGMLAGEADTQYF
TRBV7-3	TRBJ2-1	CASSLGAGVSSYNEQFF
TRBV4-3	TRBJ2-1	CASSQVRGGGSYNEQFF